Described below is a single T cell receptor (beta chain) sequence and its context. This specimen belongs to a study of PD-L1 blockade in urothelial cancer. Study-level background: Male sex and bladder-origin urothelial cancer characterized about 85% of the 29 patients. Blood was subjected to analysis at 3 weeks (second dose) and 6 weeks following treatment start.

Time point given: peripheral blood 6 weeks after treatment start. Synthetic analogs of TCR templates were spiked into every PCR. The data were produced by immunoSEQ multiplex PCR, yet TCRdb's version contains in-frame clones alone and is incomplete. The profile shows about 120,000 clones, around 89% of them singletons. V gave up 6 bases and J gave up 1 base; unmatched junction bases: 14. Looked up from germline, CDR1 is SNHLY and CDR2 is FYNNEI. This CDR3 is built from 19 residues. The material sequenced was PBMCs, taken around atezolizumab (anti-PD-L1) treatment. The J gene is TRBJ2-3, the V gene TRBV2, with 12 bases fitting TRBD2. This TCR was sampled from a man aged 55-75 years with urothelial cancer. The CDR3: CASSGFRLAGATGTDTQYF. The DNA of the CDR3 is TGTGCCAGCAGCGGATTCCGACTAGCGGGAGCCACAGGCACAGATACGCAGTATTTT.